Listed below are T cell receptor beta chains from one sample, sequenced in a study of radiation and T cells in renal cell carcinoma. Only in-frame clones appear in the TCRdb table, and some are missing; sequencing was by immunoSEQ multiplex PCR. The repertoire holds almost 9,500 clones, with 50% to 70% as singletons. Sequenced material: tumor tissue, taken from a patient whose treatment included radiotherapy and nephrectomy. These receptor sequences come from a woman between 50 and 59 years old with renal cell carcinoma. CDR3s include the opening cysteine and the closing phenylalanine or tryptophan. Fields, in order: J gene, clone size, V gene, D gene, CDR3 length, CDR3 protein, CDR3 DNA. The D gene is left open where the match is weak. Only part of the rows carry a size: once, few, many, or a class if the clone is expanded.

>TRBJ1-4|medium-sized|TRBV30|.|13
CAWAQGWEEKLFF
TGTGCCTGGGCACAGGGATGGGAGGAAAAACTGTTTTTT
>TRBJ1-5|.|TRBV19|TRBD1|16
CASSSSTGNGNQPQHF
TGTGCCAGTAGTTCGTCGACAGGGAATGGCAATCAGCCCCAGCATTTT
>TRBJ1-2|.|TRBV6-5|TRBD1|14
CASSLMTGGRGYTF
TGTGCCAGCAGTTTAATGACAGGGGGAAGGGGCTACACCTTC
>TRBJ1-1|.|TRBV5-8|.|12
CASSFLHTEAFF
TGTGCCAGCAGCTTCCTACACACTGAAGCTTTCTTT
>TRBJ2-7|.|TRBV19|.|14
CASSIQTNPGEQYF
TGTGCCAGTAGTATCCAGACAAACCCGGGCGAGCAGTACTTC
>TRBJ2-5|.|TRBV7-2|.|14
CASSAPMGVETQYF
TGTGCCAGCAGCGCCCCGATGGGGGTAGAGACCCAGTACTTC
>TRBJ2-6|once|TRBV7-2|.|12
CASSGVTNVLTF
TGTGCCAGCTCAGGGGTCACCAACGTCCTGACTTTC
>TRBJ1-2|.|TRBV7-8|TRBD1|15
CASSLARSRGGGYTF
TGTGCCAGCAGCTTAGCGCGGAGCAGGGGGGGCGGCTACACCTTC
>TRBJ2-5|.|TRBV14|.|13
CASSQDLGETQYF
TGTGCCAGCAGCCAAGATCTGGGAGAGACCCAGTACTTC
>TRBJ2-3|.|TRBV6-4|TRBD2|20
CASSDPHRTSGPGEGDTQYF
TGTGCCAGCAGTGACCCCCACCGGACTAGCGGCCCAGGGGAGGGAGATACGCAGTATTTT